The 24 T cell receptor beta chains presented below share a single source sample, sequenced in a study of blood T cell repertoires in COVID-19. Some clones are missing from TCRdb's copy, which holds only in-frame ones; the method was immunoSEQ multiplex PCR. In the table there are fewer than 130,000 clones, 88% of which are singletons. Sequenced: peripheral blood. Receptor source: a woman aged 45 to 65 with acute or convalescent COVID-19.

The chain has TRBV11-2 and TRBJ2-5; D remains unclear. Germline-derived CDR1 and CDR2 are SGHAT and FQNNGV. Trimming left V 1 base short and J 5 bases short, with 11 bases between. The CDR3 extends over 14 amino acids. CDR3 sequence: CASSLAGASETQYF. The DNA of the CDR3 is TGTGCCAGCAGCTTAGCAGGTGCGTCGGAGACCCAGTACTTC.

The chain carries TRBV5-1 and TRBJ2-1, with a possible D match to TRBD1 (6 bases). CDR3 length: 15 amino acids. Trimming took off 2 bases at V and 2 bases at J, with 11 bases between the two ends. Germline V CDR1 and CDR2: SGHRS, YFSETQ. CDR3 bases: TGCGCCAGCAGCTTAGGGGGTCGAACCTACAATGAGCAGTTCTTC. Amino acids: CASSLGGRTYNEQFF.

The chain recombines TRBV7-2 with TRBJ2-3; D might be TRBD2 (6 bases). This CDR3 contains 15 residues. Between the trimmed V and J ends, which lost 0 bases and 7 bases, there was a span of 14 bases. In germline, CDR1 is SGHTA, CDR2 FQGNSA. CDR3: CASSLAPGEWNTQYF. In nucleotides, the CDR3 is TGTGCCAGCAGCTTAGCGCCGGGAGAGTGGAATACGCAGTATTTT.

V and J are TRBV6-5 and TRBJ2-7, with D unresolved. Per the germline V gene, CDR1 is MNHEY and CDR2 is SVGAGI. V lost 2 bases and J lost 6, with 11 bases in between. The CDR3 covers 13 residues. CDR3 bases: TGTGCCAGCAGTTACGATCCCCCGAGCGAGCAGTACTTC. As protein: CASSYDPPSEQYF.

The V gene is TRBV15, the J gene TRBJ1-1; 10 bases are shared with TRBD1. This CDR3 is 18 amino acids long. Germline lookup yields CDR1 LNHNV and CDR2 YYDKDF (reference sequence). J gave up 1 base and V 0 bases, and 8 bases lay outside the gene matches. CDR3 residues: CATSREPTGGAGNTEAFF. The CDR3 nucleotides are TGTGCCACCAGCAGAGAGCCGACAGGGGGCGCGGGGAACACTGAAGCTTTCTTT. Supplemented by reference TRBV15 and TRBJ1-1, the full variable domain reads DAMVIQNPRYQVTQFGKPVTLSCSQTLNHNVMYWYQQKSSQAPKLLFHYYDKDFNNEADTPDNFQSRRPNTSFCFLDIRSPGLGDTAMYLCATSREPTGGAGNTEAFFGQGTRLTVV.

The CDR3 region is CASSYSTGGGNEQYF. The CDR3 DNA reads as TGTGCCAGCAGTTACTCTACGGGAGGAGGAAACGAGCAGTACTTC. The chain links TRBV6-5 to TRBJ2-7; 7 bases agree with TRBD2. Per germline, CDR1 MNHEY and CDR2 SVGAGI. V trimming: 0 bases; J trimming: 5 bases; junction bases outside the gene matches: 7. There are 15 residues in the CDR3.

The table lists this clone with a few counts. The rearrangement uses TRBV19 and TRBJ2-2; tentatively, D is TRBD1 (6 bases). This CDR3 is built from 14 residues. The germline V and J ends were trimmed by 3 bases and 8 bases, with 13 bases remaining between them. Germline V CDR1 and CDR2: LNHDA, SQIVND (reference sequence). CDR3 DNA sequence: TGTGCCAGTAGTATCACCAGGGGACGAGGGGAGCTGTTTTTT. It yields the protein CASSITRGRGELFF. The whole variable domain, filled in from reference TRBV19 and TRBJ2-2, reads DGGITQSPKYLFRKEGQNVTLSCEQNLNHDAMYWYRQDPGQGLRLIYYSQIVNDFQKGDIAEGYSVSREKKESFPLTVTSAQKNPTAFYLCASSITRGRGELFFGEGSRLTVL.

V usage is TRBV15 and J usage is TRBJ2-7, with a possible D match to TRBD1 (5 bases). This CDR3 spans 15 amino acids. Germline lookup yields CDR1 LNHNV and CDR2 YYDKDF (reference sequence). With 1 base removed from V and 0 bases from J, the gap between germline ends came to 10 bases. CDR3 nucleotide sequence: TGTGCCACCAGCAGAGCAAGGGGCCCCTCCTACGAGCAGTACTTC. Translating it yields CATSRARGPSYEQYF.

V and J are TRBV30 and TRBJ2-7, with 9 bases lining up with TRBD2. Per germline, CDR1 GTSNPN and CDR2 SVGIG (reference sequence). This CDR3 spans 15 amino acids. With 1 base clipped from V and 3 bases from J, the junction kept 7 bases outside the gene matches. This CDR3 is CAWSGRLAENYEQYF. The CDR3 nucleotides read TGTGCCTGGAGTGGGCGACTAGCGGAGAACTACGAGCAGTACTTC.

V gene TRBV10-3 combines with J gene TRBJ2-1; 8 positions match TRBD2. With V trimmed by 2 bases and J by 5 bases, 8 bases remained unmatched. The CDR3 has 16 residues. In germline, CDR1 is ENHRY, CDR2 SYGVKD. CDR3 sequence (DNA): TGTGCCATCAGTGAGATGGCGGGAGGCACCCACAATGAGCAGTTCTTC. Its protein is CAISEMAGGTHNEQFF.

The chain combines TRBV9 with TRBJ1-3; D is ambiguous. The length of the CDR3 is 13 residues. From germline, CDR1 is SGDLS and CDR2 YYNGEE. V lost 2 bases to trimming and J lost 2 bases, with 5 bases between them. CDR3 protein: CASSVGPGNTIYF. The CDR3 nucleotides read TGTGCCAGCAGCGTTGGGCCTGGAAACACCATATATTTT.

This sequence joins TRBV6-2 or TRBV6-3 and TRBJ2-7; 9 positions match TRBD2. CDR1 MNHEY and CDR2 SVGEGT come from the germline V gene. V dropped 0 bases and J dropped 0; count of bases not matched to a gene: 6. The CDR3 has 17 amino acids. The DNA for the CDR3 is TGTGCCAGCAGTTACTCTGCTAGCGGGACTCACTCCTACGAGCAGTACTTC. Translated: CASSYSASGTHSYEQYF.

This sequence joins TRBV27 and TRBJ1-1; D is possibly TRBD1 (5 bases). There are 14 residues in the CDR3. V was trimmed by 4 bases and J by 1 base, leaving 10 bases between them. The germline CDR1 and CDR2 sequences are MNHEY and SMNVEV (reference sequence). CDR3 DNA: TGTGCCAGCAGTTCGGGACTCAGGAACACTGAAGCTTTCTTT. This gives the protein CASSSGLRNTEAFF.

The V gene is TRBV5-1, the J gene TRBJ2-3; D is possibly TRBD1 (6 bases). The CDR3 loop spans 12 amino acids. Between the trimmed V and J ends, which lost 4 bases and 6 bases, there was a span of 9 bases. Germline V gene data show CDR1 as SGHRS and CDR2 as YFSETQ. CDR3 sequence reads: CASSERGDTQYF. The CDR3 DNA reads as TGCGCCAGCAGCGAAAGGGGGGATACGCAGTATTTT.

The V call is TRBV2, the J call TRBJ2-2, with TRBD2 identical over 12 bases. The germline V gene has CDR1 SNHLY and CDR2 FYNNEI. CDR3 length: 18 amino acids. Losses at the gene ends were 4 bases for V and 5 bases for J; bases not matched to a gene: 11. CDR3 residues: CASSGSRLAGVGTGELFF. The CDR3 nucleotides read TGTGCCAGCAGTGGTTCCAGACTAGCGGGAGTAGGGACCGGGGAGCTGTTTTTT.

The rearrangement links TRBV10-3 to TRBJ2-2; the match to TRBD2 covers 8 bases. The V gene end was trimmed by 6 bases and the J gene end by 6 bases; junction bases not matched to a gene: 3. Germline CDR1 ENHRY, CDR2 SYGVKD. This CDR3 comprises 13 residues. For the CDR3, the DNA is TGTGCCATCAGCGGACTAGCCCCCGGGGAGCTGTTTTTT. It translates to CAISGLAPGELFF.

This chain connects TRBV2 to TRBJ2-7; D may be TRBD2 (6 bases). The ends were cut back, 4 bases at V and 3 bases at J, with 10 bases in the middle. The germline CDR1 and CDR2 sequences are SNHLY and FYNNEI. CDR3 size: 13 residues. The CDR3 bases are TGTGCCAGCAGTGCTCGGACTAACTACGAGCAGTACTTC. Residues: CASSARTNYEQYF.

The chain links TRBV15 to TRBJ2-3, with 7 nucleotides matching TRBD2. After removal of 1 base from V and 4 bases from J, the junction contained 11 bases not matched to a gene. The CDR3 length is 17 residues. Germline CDR1 is LNHNV and CDR2 is YYDKDF (reference sequence). The CDR3 loop is CATSRVKGLVGSDTQYF. Here the CDR3 DNA reads TGTGCCACCAGCAGAGTCAAAGGACTAGTAGGGTCAGATACGCAGTATTTT.

V is TRBV5-1 and J is TRBJ2-4, with 7 positions matching TRBD1. V was clipped by 4 bases and J by 8 bases; unmatched bases: 9. Germline CDR1 and CDR2: SGHRS and YFSETQ. This CDR3 has 14 residues. DNA of the CDR3: TGCGCCAGCAGCCCCCGACAGGGCTCGGACATTCAGTACTTC. It yields the protein CASSPRQGSDIQYF. Full variable domain (missing parts from reference TRBV5-1 and TRBJ2-4): KAGVTQTPRYLIKTRGQQVTLSCSPISGHRSVSWYQQTPGQGLQFLFEYFSETQRNKGNFPGRFSGRQFSNSRSEMNVSTLELGDSALYLCASSPRQGSDIQYFGAGTRLSVL.

This clone was observed a handful of times. The gene calls are TRBV28 and TRBJ2-7; 12 positions agree with TRBD2. V shed 6 bases, J shed 5 bases, and the junction held 5 bases outside the gene matches. The CDR3 loop spans 14 amino acids. Germline assignment: CDR1 MDHEN and CDR2 SYDVKM. The CDR3 DNA is TGTGCCAGCAGCCGGACTAGCGGGATCAACGAGCAGTACTTC. It translates to CASSRTSGINEQYF.

In its sample, this clone was seen a few times. This chain joins TRBV18 and TRBJ2-1; a weak D match, TRBD2 (5 bases). This CDR3 is built from 11 residues. V lost 2 bases, J lost 9 bases, and 5 bases lay in between. The germline V gene encodes CDR1 KGHSH and CDR2 LQKENI. Here the CDR3 reads CASSPGSEQFF. In DNA, the CDR3 is TGTGCCAGCTCACCAGGGAGTGAGCAGTTCTTC.

The rearrangement joins TRBV11-2 to TRBJ2-1, with TRBD2 matching over 9 bases. The J segment lost 7 bases and the V segment lost 9 bases, leaving 25 bases of the junction unmatched. This CDR3 has 19 amino acids. From germline, CDR1 is SGHAT and CDR2 FQNNGV. CDR3 residues: CASRRGHQAGGPGRNEQFF. CDR3 DNA sequence: TGTGCCAGTAGGAGGGGGCATCAGGCGGGAGGGCCAGGGAGAAATGAGCAGTTCTTC.

V is TRBV3-1 (or the pseudogene TRBV3-2) and J is TRBJ1-2; D unclear. Germline V gene sequence: CDR1 LGHDT, CDR2 YNNKEL (reference sequence). Trimming left V 0 bases short and J 4 bases short, with 12 bases between. The CDR3 length is 15 residues. The CDR3 reads CASSQDVRGRYGYTF. The CDR3 DNA is TGTGCCAGCAGCCAAGATGTGAGAGGGCGCTATGGCTACACCTTC.

V is TRBV11-2 and J is TRBJ2-1, with 9 bases fitting TRBD2. The CDR3 loop spans 15 amino acids. Trimming took 3 bases from V and 6 from J; bases not matched to a gene: 6. CDR1 and CDR2 from the germline V gene are SGHAT and FQNNGV. Here the CDR3 reads CASSFAGGPGNEQFF. The CDR3 DNA reads as TGTGCCAGCAGCTTCGCGGGAGGGCCGGGCAATGAGCAGTTCTTC.